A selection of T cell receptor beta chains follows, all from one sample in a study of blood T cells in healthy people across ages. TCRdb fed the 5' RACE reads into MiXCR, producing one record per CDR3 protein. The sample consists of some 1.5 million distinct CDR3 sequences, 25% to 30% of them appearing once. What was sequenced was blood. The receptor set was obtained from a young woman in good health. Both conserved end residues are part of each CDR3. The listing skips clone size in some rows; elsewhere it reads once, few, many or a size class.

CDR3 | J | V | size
CASSATGEAGELFF | TRBJ2-2 | TRBV6-1 | few
CASSHHKRADTQYF | TRBJ2-3 | TRBV3-1 | NA
CSVAQTSGGEQYF | TRBJ2-7 | TRBV29-1 | few
CSAKSQPNEQYF | TRBJ2-7 | TRBV20-1 | many
CASSIGGWDNYGYTF | TRBJ1-2 | TRBV12-3/TRBV12-4 | NA
CASSLGSAVPRADTQYF | TRBJ2-3 | TRBV7-2 | NA
CASSLSRTSGPNEQYF | TRBJ2-5 | TRBV5-5 | NA
CASSVRSTADTQYF | TRBJ2-3 | TRBV9 | few
CSADERGGAGNTEAFF | TRBJ1-1 | TRBV29-1 | NA
CASSSTGANEQFF | TRBJ2-1 | TRBV3-1 | few
CSARSRSQGTGWDTEAFF | TRBJ1-1 | TRBV20-1 | NA
CASSQSLAPRNEQFF | TRBJ2-1 | TRBV14 | NA
CAWRGGGSYEQYF | TRBJ2-7 | TRBV30 | NA
CASSVQGAVTGELFF | TRBJ2-2 | TRBV9 | NA
CSARVSDGSETQYF | TRBJ2-5 | TRBV20-1 | few
CASSPLDRAYEQYF | TRBJ2-7 | TRBV6-6 | many
CASSRDRGTNTEAFF | TRBJ1-1 | TRBV7-2 | few
CASSLRTNTNTEAFF | TRBJ1-1 | TRBV7-9 | NA
CSARDPRTVEETQYF | TRBJ2-5 | TRBV20-1 | few
CASTGGEKRFF | TRBJ1-4 | TRBV12-3/TRBV12-4 | NA
CASSPAGTSNHEQYF | TRBJ2-7 | TRBV18 | few
CASSNLGAGGWGTGELFF | TRBJ2-2 | TRBV10-1 | NA
CASSVSGGTDTRYF | TRBJ2-3 | TRBV7-3 | NA
CASSFWGDGYTF | TRBJ1-2 | TRBV5-4 | NA
CASPGQGSYEQYF | TRBJ2-7 | TRBV30 | few
CASNLAGGRHTQYF | TRBJ2-3 | TRBV14 | few
CASVFSGGAREQYF | TRBJ2-7 | TRBV24-1 | many
CAWSAGTSFNEQYF | NA | TRBV30 | few
CAISESMTGGYGYTF | TRBJ1-2 | TRBV10-3 | many
CASSSPDTQYF | TRBJ2-3 | TRBV10-2 | many
CASSLAAGVGEQYF | TRBJ2-4 | TRBV7-8 | few
CASSTPSGVGNEQFF | TRBJ2-1 | TRBV12-3/TRBV12-4 | NA
CASSLRGDKETQYF | TRBJ2-5 | TRBV5-1 | NA
CASSRRGREGTGANVLTF | TRBJ2-6 | TRBV6-2/TRBV6-3 | NA
CAWSVLLNTDTQYF | TRBJ2-3 | TRBV30 | NA
CASTGTLANTGELFF | TRBJ2-2 | TRBV2 | few
CASGQGGARKETQYF | TRBJ2-5 | TRBV4-3 | NA
CASSTPEGSDTQYF | TRBJ2-3 | TRBV5-1 | NA
CASSVAHGQNTEAFF | TRBJ1-1 | TRBV9 | NA
CASSQGTLTDTQYF | TRBJ2-3 | TRBV4-2 | NA
CASSQVPPDTQYF | TRBJ2-3 | TRBV4-3 | NA
CASSESLAGYEQYF | TRBJ2-7 | TRBV2 | few
CASSPPDGLTEAFF | TRBJ1-1 | TRBV18 | few
CASRERSGNADTQYF | TRBJ2-3 | TRBV5-1 | NA
CASRGTRTVAKNIQYF | TRBJ2-4 | TRBV27 | NA
CASRSEGETGELFF | TRBJ2-2 | TRBV12-3/TRBV12-4 | NA
CASRKQGFNQPQHF | TRBJ1-5 | TRBV12-3/TRBV12-4 | NA
CASSSRRTGYEQYF | TRBJ2-7 | TRBV6-2/TRBV6-3 | NA
CASSFAGGTNIQYF | TRBJ2-4 | TRBV12-3/TRBV12-4 | many
CASSLNRFAGAHGYTF | TRBJ1-2 | TRBV7-8 | few
CASREGAREKLFF | TRBJ1-4 | TRBV7-9 | NA
CASSQGLGGRANVLTF | TRBJ2-6 | TRBV6-1 | NA
CASSEDLRVNEQFF | TRBJ2-1 | TRBV10-1 | few
CASGRGKSTDTQYF | TRBJ2-3 | TRBV6-6 | NA
CASRMAGYSYNEQFF | TRBJ2-1 | TRBV5-1 | many